The 17 T cell receptor beta chains below all came from one sample that was sequenced in a study of CD8 T cells in Susac syndrome. Random hexamers were used to reverse transcribe roughly 0.5 to 1 ug of RNA. TCRdb redid the calling of the immunoSEQ multiplex PCR reads with MiXCR, one entry per CDR3 protein. The sample has some 300,000 distinct CDR3 sequences, roughly 90% seen once. The sample was CD8+ T cells from PBMCs. The receptors stem from a human donor with multiple sclerosis.

This clonotype was counted between two and nine times. The rearrangement links TRBV7-9 to TRBJ1-1, with D perhaps matching TRBD1 (6 bases). This CDR3 region has 14 residues. Per the germline V gene, CDR1 is SEHNR and CDR2 is FQNEAQ (reference sequence). Trimming removed 3 bases from V and 2 bases from J, with 10 bases in between. This chain's CDR3 is CASSLVRGNTEAFF. Here the CDR3 DNA reads TGTGCCAGCAGCTTGGTCAGGGGTAACACTGAAGCTTTCTTT.

This chain uses TRBV13 with TRBJ2-3, with TRBD1 identical over 7 bases. The CDR3 loop spans 17 amino acids. The V and J ends lost 6 bases and 4 bases, in that order; junction bases with no gene match: 16. Germline V gene sequence: CDR1 PRHDT, CDR2 FYEKMQ (reference sequence). CDR3: CASRIVVGTDPSDTQYF. DNA for the CDR3: TGTGCCAGCAGAATCGTTGTCGGGACAGACCCATCAGATACGCAGTATTTT.

The CDR3 here is CATSDNKRDTGELFF. In DNA form, the CDR3 reads TGTGCCACCAGTGATAACAAACGGGACACCGGGGAGCTGTTTTTT. J is TRBJ2-2 and V is TRBV24-1; D is unclear. Germline lookup yields CDR1 KGHDR and CDR2 SFDVKD. The CDR3 is 15 residues long. V lost 3 bases to trimming and J lost 3 bases, with 10 bases between them.

The genes are TRBV2 and TRBJ2-1; D uncertain. The CDR3 extends over 15 amino acids. In germline, CDR1 is SNHLY, CDR2 FYNNEI. Trimming shortened V by 2 bases and J by 9 bases, and 17 bases separated the two germline ends. The CDR3 region has the DNA TGTGCCAGCAGTGAAAGGCTCTTTGGAATCGGTGAGCAGTTCTTC. Protein product: CASSERLFGIGEQFF.

The rearrangement links TRBV9 to TRBJ2-3; 9 positions match TRBD2. Germline CDR1 and CDR2: SGDLS and YYNGEE. The junction had 8 bases not matched to a gene; V was cut back by 4 bases and J by 5 bases. This CDR3 has 15 residues. In DNA form, the CDR3 reads TGTGCCAGCAGCCCCAGGGTAGCGGGGGAAGATACGCAGTATTTT. This encodes CASSPRVAGEDTQYF.

The chain uses TRBV7-9 and TRBJ2-7; 12 nucleotides agree with TRBD2. V shed 3 bases and J 3 bases; nucleotides not matched to a gene: 15. CDR3 size: 19 residues. The germline gives CDR1 SEHNR, CDR2 FQNEAQ (reference sequence). This CDR3 reads CASSFSSISRTSGIYEQYF. The CDR3 region has the DNA TGTGCCAGCAGCTTTTCCTCGATATCCCGGACTAGCGGGATCTACGAGCAGTACTTC.

V and J are TRBV15 and TRBJ2-5, with 10 positions matching TRBD1. The CDR3 is made up of 15 amino acids. Germline CDR1 is LNHNV and CDR2 is YYDKDF (reference sequence). The V gene end was trimmed by 5 bases and the J gene end by 0 bases; junction bases not matched to a gene: 3. Here the CDR3 reads CATSYDRGHQETQYF. The CDR3 nucleotides are TGTGCCACCAGCTATGACAGGGGGCACCAAGAGACCCAGTACTTC.

The V and J genes are TRBV27 and TRBJ1-2; D unclear. Germline loops: CDR1 MNHEY, CDR2 SMNVEV (reference sequence). The CDR3 totals 13 residues. Trimming took off 3 bases at V and 3 bases at J, with 8 bases between the two ends. CDR3: CASSFSGDYGYTF. CDR3 nucleotides: TGTGCCAGCAGTTTTAGTGGCGACTATGGCTACACCTTC.

In this sample, this clonotype turned up a few times. The chain couples TRBV6-1 to TRBJ2-7; 7 bases line up with TRBD1. The CDR3 totals 14 residues. Germline assignment: CDR1 MNHNS and CDR2 SASEGT. V trimming: 3 bases; J trimming: 5 bases; junction bases outside the gene matches: 7. CDR3 region: CASSDGQESDEQYF. In nucleotides, the CDR3 is TGTGCCAGCAGTGACGGACAGGAAAGCGACGAGCAGTACTTC.

This chain links TRBV7-9 with TRBJ2-7; TRBD2 matches 8 bases. The CDR3 has 16 amino acids. Trimming at V came to 4 bases and at J to 2 bases, leaving 10 bases not matched to a gene. Germline CDR1 is SEHNR and CDR2 is FQNEAQ (reference sequence). CDR3 bases: TGTGCCAGCAGCTCCGGGCGTGGCGGGGGGACCTACGAGCAGTACTTC. This translates into CASSSGRGGGTYEQYF.

In this sample, this clonotype turned up once. The chain links TRBV20-1 to TRBJ2-7; tentatively, D is TRBD1 or TRBD2 (5 bases each). The CDR3 is 12 amino acids. Germline V CDR1 and CDR2: DFQATT, SNEGSKA (reference sequence). Trimming took 6 bases from V and 5 from J, leaving 14 bases between them. The CDR3 is CSARDLIDEQYF. The CDR3 DNA is TGCAGTGCCCGGGACCTCATCGACGAGCAGTACTTC.

This clonotype appeared once. The rearrangement uses TRBV3-1 and TRBJ1-1; 9 bases align to TRBD1. The germline gives CDR1 LGHDT, CDR2 YNNKEL (reference sequence). With V trimmed by 4 bases and J by 4 bases, 13 bases remained unmatched. There are 17 residues in the CDR3. The DNA of the CDR3 is TGTGCCAGCAGCCCTTCGACAGGGGGTTTAGTGGGCACTGAAGCTTTCTTT. It yields the protein CASSPSTGGLVGTEAFF.

The rearrangement joins TRBV6-5 to TRBJ2-2; D is ambiguous. This CDR3 has 15 residues. Germline V gene lookup returns CDR1 MNHEY and CDR2 SVGAGI. The ends were cut back, 2 bases at V and 1 base at J, with 8 bases in the middle. DNA for the CDR3: TGTGCCAGCAGTTACGCGGTGCAGAACACCGGGGAGCTGTTTTTT. It is translated as CASSYAVQNTGELFF.

This chain links TRBV19 with TRBJ2-3; the D gene is possibly TRBD2 (5 bases). V lost 4 bases to trimming and J lost 3 bases, with 11 bases between them. The CDR3 contains 14 residues. Per germline, CDR1 LNHDA and CDR2 SQIVND (reference sequence). The CDR3 DNA reads TGTGCCAGTAGTACCGGACTCAAGACAGATACGCAGTATTTT. Translated: CASSTGLKTDTQYF.

This sequence joins TRBV20-1 and TRBJ1-1, with 7 nucleotides matching TRBD1. Germline V gives CDR1 DFQATT, CDR2 SNEGSKA (reference sequence). J was trimmed by 3 bases and V by 3 bases; bases with no gene match: 7. CDR3 size: 14 residues. This chain's CDR3 is CSASTSQGYTEAFF. As DNA, the CDR3 is TGCAGTGCTAGTACATCACAGGGGTACACTGAAGCTTTCTTT.

This chain joins TRBV4-1 and TRBJ2-7; 7 positions match TRBD1. This CDR3 has 18 amino acids. The ends lost 2 bases at V and 3 bases at J; junction bases unmatched: 16. Germline V CDR1 and CDR2: MGHRA, YSYEKL. This chain's CDR3 is CASSQMSFAGTDIYEQYF. Here the CDR3 DNA reads TGCGCCAGCAGCCAAATGAGCTTCGCCGGGACAGATATCTACGAGCAGTACTTC.

This clonotype has just one count. The chain carries TRBV11-2 and TRBJ2-3; 8 bases line up with TRBD1. Germline V gene data show CDR1 as SGHAT and CDR2 as FQNNGV. The CDR3 runs to 16 residues. The junction had 10 bases not matched to a gene; V was cut back by 5 bases and J by 3 bases. CDR3 sequence: CASSVSGTGFTDTQYF. CDR3 in DNA: TGTGCCAGCAGCGTATCCGGGACAGGTTTTACAGATACGCAGTATTTT.